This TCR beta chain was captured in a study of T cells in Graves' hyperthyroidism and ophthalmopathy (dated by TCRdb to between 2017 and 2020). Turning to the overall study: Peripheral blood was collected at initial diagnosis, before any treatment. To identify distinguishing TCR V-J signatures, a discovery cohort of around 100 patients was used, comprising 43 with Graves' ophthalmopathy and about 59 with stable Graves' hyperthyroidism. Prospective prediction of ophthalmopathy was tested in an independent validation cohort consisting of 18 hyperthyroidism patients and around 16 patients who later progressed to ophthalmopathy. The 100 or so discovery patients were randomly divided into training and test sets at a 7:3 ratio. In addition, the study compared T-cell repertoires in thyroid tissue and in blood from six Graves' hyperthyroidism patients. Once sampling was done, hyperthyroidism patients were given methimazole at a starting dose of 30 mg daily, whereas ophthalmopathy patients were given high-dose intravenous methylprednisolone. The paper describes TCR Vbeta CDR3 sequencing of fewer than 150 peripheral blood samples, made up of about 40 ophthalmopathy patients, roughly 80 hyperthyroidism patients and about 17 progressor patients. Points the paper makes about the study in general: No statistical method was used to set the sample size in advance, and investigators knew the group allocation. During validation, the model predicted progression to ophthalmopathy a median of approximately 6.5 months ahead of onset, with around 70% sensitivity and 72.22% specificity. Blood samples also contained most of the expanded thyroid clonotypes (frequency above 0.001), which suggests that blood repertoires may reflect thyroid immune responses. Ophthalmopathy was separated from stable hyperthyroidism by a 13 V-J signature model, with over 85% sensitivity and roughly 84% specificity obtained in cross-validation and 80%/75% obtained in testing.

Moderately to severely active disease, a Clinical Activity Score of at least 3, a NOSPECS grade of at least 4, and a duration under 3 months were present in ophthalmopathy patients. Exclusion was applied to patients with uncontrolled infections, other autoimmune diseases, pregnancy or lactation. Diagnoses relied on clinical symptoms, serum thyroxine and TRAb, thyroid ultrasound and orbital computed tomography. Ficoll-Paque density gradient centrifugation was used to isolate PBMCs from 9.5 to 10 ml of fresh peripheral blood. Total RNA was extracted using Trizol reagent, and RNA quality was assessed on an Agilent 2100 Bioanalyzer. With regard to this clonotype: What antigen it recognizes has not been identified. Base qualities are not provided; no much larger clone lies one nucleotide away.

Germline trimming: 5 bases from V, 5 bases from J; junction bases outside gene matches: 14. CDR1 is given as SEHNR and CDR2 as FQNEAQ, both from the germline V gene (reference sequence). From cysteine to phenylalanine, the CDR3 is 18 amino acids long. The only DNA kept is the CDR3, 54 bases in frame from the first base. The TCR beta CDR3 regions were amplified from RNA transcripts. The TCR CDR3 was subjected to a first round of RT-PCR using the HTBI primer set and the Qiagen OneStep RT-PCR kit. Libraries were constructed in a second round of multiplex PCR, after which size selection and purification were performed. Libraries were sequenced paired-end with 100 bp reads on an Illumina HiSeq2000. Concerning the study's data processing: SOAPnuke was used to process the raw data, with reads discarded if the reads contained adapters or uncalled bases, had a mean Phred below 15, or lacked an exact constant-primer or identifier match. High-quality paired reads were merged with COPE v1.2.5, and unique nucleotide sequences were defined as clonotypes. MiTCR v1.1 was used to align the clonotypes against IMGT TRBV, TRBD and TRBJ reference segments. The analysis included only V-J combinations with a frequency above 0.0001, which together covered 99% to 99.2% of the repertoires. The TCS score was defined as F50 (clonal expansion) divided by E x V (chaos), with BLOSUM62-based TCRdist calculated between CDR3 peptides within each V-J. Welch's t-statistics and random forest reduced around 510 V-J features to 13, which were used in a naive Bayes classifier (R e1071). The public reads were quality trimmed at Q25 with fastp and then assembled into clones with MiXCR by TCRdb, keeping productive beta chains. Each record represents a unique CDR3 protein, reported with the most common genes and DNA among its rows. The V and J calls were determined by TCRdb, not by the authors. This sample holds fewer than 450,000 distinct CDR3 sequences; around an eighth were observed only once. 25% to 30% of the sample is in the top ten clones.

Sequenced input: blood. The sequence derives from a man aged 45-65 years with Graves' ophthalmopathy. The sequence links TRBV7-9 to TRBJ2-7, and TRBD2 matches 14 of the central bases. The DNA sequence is TGTGCCAGCAGCCCCGTCCGGGGACTAGCGGGAGTTGGAAACGAGCAGTACTTC. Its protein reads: CASSPVRGLAGVGNEQYF.